Sequencing of this TCR beta chain was carried out in a study of cytomegalovirus exposure and HLA in healthy donors. On the study more broadly: Sequencing of 180 million or so T cells in an earlier analysis found some 100 million unique TCR beta sequences. General observations from the study: In vitro experiments confirmed that three CMV-associated chains were specific for CMV antigens. TCR beta sequences numbering roughly 16,000 were associated with HLA alleles at 0.05 false discovery rate in a later analysis.

Turning to this clone: The antigen is undetermined.

Germline V gene data show CDR1 as LNHDA and CDR2 as SQIVND (reference sequence). The V and J ends lost 3 bases and 0 bases, in that order; junction bases with no gene match: 0. The CDR3 spans 15 residues. Primers included in the PCR were 60 Vbeta and 13 Jbeta primers. Assay used: immunoSEQ multiplex PCR; TCRdb lists only in-frame clones, some missing. The sample has around 94,000 clones, around 84% seen once. The sample taken for sequencing was PBMCs. This receptor was taken from a woman aged 40 to 49 in good health and CMV-seropositive. The chain uses TRBV19 and TRBJ1-5; 9 bases are a match to TRBD1. The CDR3 protein is CASSMGQGSNQPQHF. CDR3 DNA sequence: TGTGCCAGTAGTATGGGACAGGGTAGCAATCAGCCCCAGCATTTT.